A single sample gave rise to the 11 T cell receptor beta chains below, sequenced in a study of T-cell reconstitution after alpha-beta-depleted transplantation in children. A TCRbeta library incorporating unique molecular identifiers was prepared. TCRdb itself ran the PCR reads through MiXCR, one entry per CDR3 protein. The sample has more than 200,000 distinct CDR3 sequences, about a quarter seen once; the top ten hold roughly 2.6%. The material sequenced was PBMCs, taken before TCRalphabeta/CD19-depleted stem cell transplant. The receptors here all came from a girl aged 2 to 10 with Fanconi anemia, due to receive a stem cell transplant.

This clonotype was counted ten times or more. The DNA for the CDR3 is TGCAGCGGGACAGGGGCCAGCTCCTACGAGCAGTACTTC. Translated, it gives CSGTGASSYEQYF. The J gene is TRBJ2-7, the V gene TRBV29-1; 9 bases line up with TRBD1. Germline assignment: CDR1 SQVTM and CDR2 ANQGSEA. Trimming took 7 bases from V and 0 from J; bases not matched to a gene: 4. The CDR3 length is 13 residues.

This clonotype was observed at least ten times. V is TRBV29-1 and J is TRBJ1-1, with unresolved D. The CDR3 runs 12 residues. Trimming stripped 4 bases from V and 1 base from J, with 7 bases between. Germline assignment: CDR1 SQVTM and CDR2 ANQGSEA. The CDR3 sequence is CSVAVGNTEAFF. The CDR3 DNA reads TGCAGCGTTGCTGTCGGGAACACTGAAGCTTTCTTT. The whole variable domain, filled in from reference TRBV29-1 and TRBJ1-1, reads SAVISQKPSRDICQRGTSLTIQCQVDSQVTMMFWYRQQPGQSLTLIATANQGSEATYESGFVIDKFPISRPNLTFSTLTVSNMSPEDSSIYLCSVAVGNTEAFFGQGTRLTVV.

This clonotype was picked up many times. The gene calls are TRBV20-1 and TRBJ2-1, with D unresolved. The germline gives CDR1 DFQATT, CDR2 SNEGSKA (reference sequence). The CDR3 loop spans 13 amino acids. In DNA form, the CDR3 reads TGCACCCTTGACCCCAATGCCTGGAATGAGCAGTTCTTC. It yields the protein CTLDPNAWNEQFF.

About this clonotype: With a much larger clone just one base away, this may be a read error. The chain uses TRBV25-1 and TRBJ1-1, with D possibly TRBD1 on 5 matching bases. V lost 2 bases, J lost 4 bases, and 5 bases lay in between. CDR3 size: 12 residues. Germline CDR1 reads MGHDK; CDR2 reads SYGVNS. The CDR3 DNA sequence: TGTGCCAGCAGTGAAGGGACCACTGAAGCTTTCTTT. Amino acids: CASSEGTTEAFF.

This clonotype was seen a few times. V is TRBV29-1 and J is TRBJ2-1; TRBD2 aligns across 9 bases. This CDR3 comprises 15 residues. Germline lookup yields CDR1 SQVTM and CDR2 ANQGSEA. With V trimmed by 3 bases and J by 2 bases, 5 bases remained unmatched. The CDR3 sequence is CSVDSGRGTYNEQFF. As DNA, the CDR3 is TGCAGCGTTGATAGCGGGAGAGGAACCTACAATGAGCAGTTCTTC.

The J gene is TRBJ2-5, the V gene TRBV20-1; D gene uncertain. Per the germline V gene, CDR1 is DFQATT and CDR2 is SNEGSKA (reference sequence). CDR3 length equals 10 residues. With 5 bases removed from V and 5 bases from J, the gap between germline ends came to 6 bases. Here the CDR3 DNA reads TGCAGTGCTCCCAGCGAGACCCAGTACTTC. Its translation: CSAPSETQYF.

The V gene is TRBV27, the J gene TRBJ2-7; D call uncertain. CDR1 is MNHEY, CDR2 SMNVEV, per germline (reference sequence). This CDR3 has 13 amino acids. Trimming cost V 3 bases and J 3 bases, with 9 bases left between them. The CDR3 is CASSFGPNYEQYF. The CDR3 coding sequence is TGTGCCAGCAGTTTTGGCCCAAACTACGAGCAGTACTTC.

Notes on this clonotype: Germline is not matched at one junction end, which may reflect a read error. The chain joins TRBV6-6 to TRBJ2-7, with D hard to call. This CDR3 is 12 amino acids long. Germline CDR1 MNHNY, CDR2 SVGAGI (reference sequence). This CDR3 is CARSYVVYEQYF. The CDR3 DNA sequence: TGTGCCCGCAGTTACGTGGTCTACGAGCAGTACTTC.

The chain employs TRBV6-5 and TRBJ2-2, with 12 nucleotides matching TRBD2. Germline V gene sequence: CDR1 MNHEY, CDR2 SVGAGI. CDR3 length equals 19 residues. Trimming took 0 bases from V and 4 from J; bases not matched to a gene: 9. The chain's CDR3 is CASSYSGLAGYLGTGELFF. The CDR3 DNA follows: TGTGCCAGCAGTTACTCGGGACTAGCGGGTTATCTAGGCACCGGGGAGCTGTTTTTT.

The J gene is TRBJ2-1, the V gene TRBV30, with 11 bases aligning to TRBD2. The CDR3 is 13 amino acids. V shed 4 bases and J 7 bases; nucleotides not matched to a gene: 3. CDR1 and CDR2 (germline): GTSNPN, SVGIG (reference sequence). The CDR3 DNA is TGTGCCTGGAAGGGACTAGCGGCGAATGAGCAGTTCTTC. This gives the protein CAWKGLAANEQFF.

This clonotype was seen only a few times. This chain joins TRBV11-3 and TRBJ2-1, with 8 bases fitting TRBD1. Germline assignment: CDR1 SGHNT and CDR2 YENEEA. The junction had 17 bases not matched to a gene; V was cut back by 3 bases and J by 7 bases. This CDR3 contains 18 residues. CDR3 region: CASSFASPISYRGNEQFF. Here the CDR3 DNA reads TGTGCCAGCAGCTTCGCCTCCCCGATCTCTTACAGGGGGAATGAGCAGTTCTTC.